The rows below give T cell receptor beta chains drawn from one sample of a study of blood T cells in healthy people across ages. In TCRdb, the 5' RACE reads were re-called with MiXCR into one record per CDR3 protein. The sample holds 650,000 to 950,000 distinct CDR3 sequences; roughly 44% are singletons and the top ten take around 21%. Specimen: blood. These receptors came from a man in his 60s in good health. Both conserved end residues are part of each CDR3. The D gene is left open where the match is weak. Only some rows state a clone size, as once, few, many or a class for expanded clones.

size	V	J	D	CDR3	DNA
-	TRBV7-9	TRBJ2-1	-	CASSQGGGEQFF	TGTGCCAGCAGCCAAGGGGGAGGTGAGCAGTTCTTC
-	TRBV5-6	TRBJ1-1	-	CASSFDEKGNTEAFF	TGTGCCAGCAGCTTCGACGAGAAGGGTAACACTGAAGCTTTCTTT
few	TRBV20-1	TRBJ2-1	TRBD2	CSARDPGTSGGLYNEQFF	TGCAGTGCTAGAGACCCTGGGACTAGCGGGGGCCTTTACAATGAGCAGTTCTTC
few	TRBV6-5	TRBJ2-1	-	CASSYGTSSYNEQFF	TGTGCCAGCAGTTATGGGACTTCCTCCTACAATGAGCAGTTCTTC
few	TRBV12-3/TRBV12-4	TRBJ2-1	TRBD2	CASSFMSSGGQQPFF	TGTGCCAGCAGTTTTATGTCCAGCGGGGGCCAACAGCCGTTCTTC
-	TRBV9	TRBJ2-7	TRBD2	CASSALRTAGEYEQYF	TGTGCCAGCAGCGCTCTCAGGACAGCGGGGGAATACGAGCAGTACTTC
-	TRBV27	TRBJ2-1	TRBD2	CASSLSAGRVFDEQFF	TGTGCCAGCAGTTTATCGGCAGGGAGGGTATTTGATGAGCAGTTCTTC
-	TRBV6-2/TRBV6-3	TRBJ2-5	TRBD2	CASSRADLSGGQETQYF	TGTGCCAGCAGCCGAGCGGATCTTTCGGGGGGCCAAGAGACCCAGTACTTC
-	TRBV7-2	TRBJ2-5	-	CASSLDLPGETQYF	TGTGCCAGCAGCTTAGACCTCCCGGGAGAGACCCAGTACTTC
few	TRBV24-1	TRBJ2-3	-	CATSDFYQRTPDTQYF	TGTGCCACCAGTGATTTTTACCAGAGGACCCCAGATACGCAGTATTTT
few	TRBV4-3	TRBJ2-1	-	CASSQSRGRGVDEQFF	TGCGCCAGCAGCCAATCGCGGGGCCGGGGCGTCGATGAGCAGTTCTTC
once	TRBV6-5	TRBJ2-5	TRBD2	CASRLKAGGLHEQYF	TGTGCCAGCAGACTCAAAGCGGGGGGGCTACATGAGCAGTACTTC
-	TRBV27	TRBJ2-3	TRBD2	CASSLKLAGGVSTDTQYF	TGTGCCAGCAGTTTAAAACTAGCGGGGGGGGTTAGCACAGATACGCAGTATTTT
-	TRBV10-2	TRBJ1-1	-	CASSESGRGDAFF	TGCGCCAGCAGTGAGTCCGGTAGAGGTGATGCTTTCTTT
many	TRBV7-3	TRBJ2-5	TRBD2	CASSLRAGGETQYF	TGTGCCAGCAGCCTCAGAGCGGGGGGGGAGACCCAGTACTTC
few	TRBV4-1	TRBJ2-1	TRBD2	CASSQRETSGYNEQFF	TGCGCCAGCAGCCAACGGGAAACTAGCGGCTACAATGAGCAGTTCTTC
-	TRBV7-9	TRBJ2-3	-	CASPLDRSGGDTQYF	TGTGCCAGCCCCCTTGACAGGTCTGGCGGGGATACGCAGTATTTT
-	TRBV19	TRBJ1-2	-	CASSMEGQYYGYTF	TGTGCCAGTAGTATGGAAGGACAGTACTATGGCTACACCTTC
-	TRBV27	TRBJ2-7	TRBD1	CASTNRGLDEQYF	TGTGCCAGCACTAACAGGGGGCTCGACGAGCAGTACTTC
few	TRBV25-1	TRBJ1-2	-	CASSVYYGYTF	TGTGCCAGCAGTGTTTACTATGGCTACACCTTC
-	TRBV2	TRBJ2-3	-	CASSAQGFSTDTQYF	TGTGCCAGCAGTGCGCAGGGTTTCAGCACAGATACGCAGTATTTT
-	TRBV6-4	TRBJ2-7	TRBD2	CASGGGPNYEQYF	TGTGCCAGCGGGGGGGGTCCCAACTACGAGCAGTACTTC
-	TRBV7-9	TRBJ2-3	-	CASRALASDTQYF	TGTGCCAGCAGGGCGCTGGCGAGTGATACGCAGTATTTT
many	TRBV12-3/TRBV12-4	TRBJ2-7	-	CASSLSWQGHEQYF	TGTGCCAGCAGTTTATCCTGGCAGGGCCACGAGCAGTACTTC
few	TRBV5-1	TRBJ1-2	-	CASPSRNGYTF	TGCGCCAGCCCCTCCAGGAATGGCTACACCTTC
-	TRBV10-3	TRBJ2-7	TRBD1	CAIKPGGQNEQYF	TGTGCCATAAAACCAGGGGGCCAAAACGAGCAGTACTTC
-	TRBV7-2	TRBJ2-5	TRBD2	CASSIQRGRQETQYF	TGTGCCAGCAGCATACAGCGGGGACGACAAGAGACCCAGTACTTC